This TCR beta chain was obtained from a study of cytomegalovirus exposure and HLA in healthy donors (dated by TCRdb to about 2017). Describing the broader study: A later analysis indicated that the 130 or so validation repertoires were generated on the platform also employed for the 600 to 750 repertoires of the first cohort. The study aimed to test whether cataloging public T cell receptors could reveal signatures of past pathogen exposure. Along with the approximately 700-subject first cohort, a separate validation cohort of over a hundred different subjects was used. High-throughput TCR immunosequencing, statistical association of individual TCRs with disease status, and machine learning were combined to predict cytomegalovirus infection status. Broader findings and caveats from the paper: The classifier was reported to diagnose cytomegalovirus status with high specificity and sensitivity in both the original and validation cohorts. In vitro tests confirmed that three of the cytomegalovirus-associated TCR beta chains recognize cytomegalovirus antigens. Of the cluster scores, 90% to 95% were above 0 in a later analysis, which found that TCRs clustered in the first cohort also tended to co-occur in the roughly 130 validation repertoires. According to the authors, the approach could potentially be generalized to other disease states and immunological phenotypes. The study listed around 160 TCR beta chains as associated with cytomegalovirus. Across donors, most TCR sequences were observed very rarely, whereas some public TCRs were present in many individuals. A later analysis had no HLA typing for the validation cohort, so co-occurrence there was scored across all 110 or so repertoires.

Separate from the roughly 630-subject first cohort, the validation cohort of around 130 subjects was the group to which the donors belonged. Sequences SEHNR (CDR1) and FQNEAQ (CDR2) are obtained from the germline V gene (reference sequence). The germline ends are 9 bases apart after V is trimmed by 3 bases and J by 4 bases. Inclusive of the bounding cysteine and phenylalanine, the CDR3 is 13 residues long. Kept here is only the CDR3 DNA, which spans 39 bases and is read in frame from base 1. Library preparation used the immunoSEQ multiplex PCR assay. Turning to the authors' computational methods: A statistical classification framework was developed to diagnose cytomegalovirus status using the catalog of TCR beta chain sequences. TCRdb retrieved this table from immuneACCESS and kept in-frame rearrangements only. Not all clones are present; in checked studies, unresolved V genes account for under half, and no reason is known for the remainder. V and J calls and clone size come straight from that table; D and trimming were deduced from the DNA. In all, the sample holds 90,000 to 150,000 clones, and 86% of those were seen once. The ten largest clonotypes hold 4.5% to 6% of the sample.

Concerning this clone itself: Its antigen has not been determined. Base qualities are not recorded, but no much larger clone differs from it by a single base.

The chain joins TRBV7-9 to TRBJ1-1, with TRBD1 perhaps the D gene, on 5 matching bases. The sequenced material came from PBMCs. The sequence came from a man aged 18 to 35 in good health and CMV-seronegative. CDR3 region: CASSFSQATEAFF. In nucleotide form, the sequence is TGTGCCAGCAGCTTTTCACAGGCCACTGAAGCTTTCTTT.